The 20 T cell receptor beta chains in this list originate from one sample, sequenced in a study of T cell changes during pregnancy in multiple sclerosis. Only in-frame clones appear in the TCRdb table, and some are missing; sequencing was by immunoSEQ multiplex PCR. The sample has under 95,000 clones, roughly 93% seen once. The material sequenced was peripheral blood, taken in the second trimester of pregnancy. The receptors were sampled from a female donor in good health, enrolled as a control in a pregnancy study.

The chain combines TRBV5-3 with TRBJ1-3; no definite D call. TRBV5-3 qualifies as an ORF whose function is uncertain. The CDR3 totals 20 residues. Between the trimmed V and J ends, which lost 0 bases and 3 bases, there was a span of 25 bases. The CDR3 nucleotides are TGTGCCAGAAGCTTGGATGATCGCGTATACCCGCCACTTTATGGAAACACCATATATTTT. Its protein product is CARSLDDRVYPPLYGNTIYF.

The rearrangement links TRBV6-6 to TRBJ2-2; 8 nucleotides agree with TRBD1. The junction had 6 bases not matched to a gene; V was cut back by 6 bases and J by 6 bases. In germline, CDR1 is MNHNY, CDR2 SVGAGI (reference sequence). This CDR3 is 14 amino acids long. In nucleotides, the CDR3 is TGTGCCAGCAGGCAGGGGGCCTCTGCCGGGGAGCTGTTTTTT. Amino acid sequence: CASRQGASAGELFF.

CDR3 loop: CAWKEQVRQGPGGYTF. As DNA, the CDR3 is TGTGCCTGGAAAGAACAAGTCCGACAGGGGCCAGGAGGCTACACCTTC. The chain couples TRBV30 to TRBJ1-2; 8 positions agree with TRBD1. Germline V gene lookup returns CDR1 GTSNPN and CDR2 SVGIG (reference sequence). The CDR3 consists of 16 residues. With 4 bases clipped from V and 8 bases from J, the junction kept 18 bases outside the gene matches.

V and J are TRBV7-2 and TRBJ1-1; possibly TRBD1 for D (6 bases). Germline CDR1 reads SGHTA; CDR2 reads FQGNSA. The CDR3 runs 15 residues. Trimming pared 0 bases from V and 1 base from J, leaving 9 bases between. The chain's CDR3 is CASSLATGSNTEAFF. In DNA, the CDR3 is TGTGCCAGCAGCTTAGCCACAGGGTCGAACACTGAAGCTTTCTTT.

J is TRBJ2-3 and V is TRBV4-2; 8 nucleotides line up with TRBD2. Per the germline V gene, CDR1 is LGHNA and CDR2 is YNFKEQ. The CDR3 has 13 residues. Losses at the gene ends were 8 bases for V and 2 bases for J; bases not matched to a gene: 3. The CDR3 DNA follows: TGTGCCAGCCAGCGGGGGCTCACAGATACGCAGTATTTT. The encoded protein is CASQRGLTDTQYF.

This chain links TRBV7-9 with TRBJ1-2; 8 bases map to TRBD1. J lost 5 bases, V lost 11 bases, and 16 bases had no gene match. Germline loops: CDR1 SEHNR, CDR2 FQNEAQ (reference sequence). The CDR3 sequence is 15 residues long. CDR3 DNA: TGTGCCTGCGAACAGGGGGTGTCTTGGGATTATGGCTACACCTTC. Its translation is CACEQGVSWDYGYTF.

The CDR3 DNA reads TGCGCCAGCAGCTCGTACAGCGGCTCTAACACCGGGGAGCTGTTTTTT. This gives the protein CASSSYSGSNTGELFF. The chain employs TRBV5-1 and TRBJ2-2; D is perhaps TRBD2 (5 bases). The ends were cut back, 3 bases at V and 2 bases at J, with 14 bases in the middle. CDR3 length: 16 residues. Germline V gene data show CDR1 as SGHRS and CDR2 as YFSETQ.

The rearrangement links TRBV5-4 to TRBJ1-1; the D is unclear. The CDR3 is made up of 15 amino acids. V was shortened by 3 bases and J by 2 bases, with 14 bases between the two germline ends. In germline, CDR1 is SGHNT, CDR2 YYREEE (reference sequence). The CDR3 DNA reads as TGTGCCAGCAGCTGGAATGGACGGGGAAACACTGAAGCTTTCTTT. Encoded protein: CASSWNGRGNTEAFF.

This sequence joins TRBV5-4 and TRBJ2-7, with 13 nucleotides matching TRBD2. This CDR3 comprises 15 residues. Germline V gene lookup returns CDR1 SGHNT and CDR2 YYREEE (reference sequence). V shed 4 bases and J 3 bases; nucleotides not matched to a gene: 4. Here the CDR3 reads CASSEGLAGIYEQYF. CDR3 coding DNA: TGTGCCAGCAGCGAGGGACTAGCGGGGATCTACGAGCAGTACTTC.

The V call is TRBV9, the J call TRBJ1-4, with TRBD1 as a possible D gene (5 bases). The germline gives CDR1 SGDLS, CDR2 YYNGEE. The CDR3 spans 13 residues. The V end was cut by 5 bases, the J end by 7 bases, with 12 bases between. CDR3 DNA: TGTGCCAGCAGTACGGGGGAGGCTGAAAAACTGTTTTTT. Residues: CASSTGEAEKLFF. The entire variable domain, with the rest obtained from reference TRBV9 and TRBJ1-4, is as follows: DSGVTQTPKHLITATGQRVTLRCSPRSGDLSVYWYQQSLDQGLQFLIQYYNGEERAKGNILERFSAQQFPDLHSELNLSSLELGDSALYFCASSTGEAEKLFFGSGTQLSVL.

This clone appeared once. V usage is TRBV11-2 and J usage is TRBJ1-2; D is possibly TRBD1 (6 bases). This CDR3 is 14 amino acids long. The germline V gene has CDR1 SGHAT and CDR2 FQNNGV. V lost 2 bases to trimming and J lost 4 bases, with 11 bases between them. The chain's CDR3 is CASSLMGQSYGYTF. As DNA, the CDR3 is TGTGCCAGCAGCTTAATGGGACAAAGCTATGGCTACACCTTC.

The chain uses TRBV15 and TRBJ1-6; tentative D call: TRBD1 (5 bases). Trimming left V 1 base short and J 10 bases short, with 11 bases between. The CDR3 covers 14 residues. CDR1 is LNHNV and CDR2 is YYDKDF in the germline V gene (reference sequence). The CDR3 sequence: CATSRVSRVSPLHF. CDR3 DNA sequence: TGTGCCACCAGCAGAGTTAGCAGGGTATCACCCCTCCACTTT.

The chain couples TRBV19 to TRBJ1-2; TRBD1 might be the D (5 bases). The V gene's germline CDR1 is LNHDA and CDR2 SQIVND (reference sequence). The CDR3 covers 14 residues. V lost 6 bases, J lost 7 bases, and 18 bases lay in between. For the CDR3, the DNA is TGTGCCAGTAGAAGTGCTAGGGGCCCCTTTGGCTACACCTTC. Translating it yields CASRSARGPFGYTF.

The chain recombines TRBV7-9 with TRBJ1-5, with TRBD1 identical over 10 bases. CDR1 is SEHNR, CDR2 FQNEAQ, per germline (reference sequence). V gave up 7 bases and J gave up 0 bases; unmatched junction bases: 9. This CDR3 has 17 amino acids. The CDR3 sequence: CASNEGQGEVSNQPQHF. The CDR3 region has the DNA TGTGCCAGCAACGAAGGACAGGGGGAGGTTAGCAATCAGCCCCAGCATTTT.

The chain combines TRBV11-3 with TRBJ2-3; no clear D. The CDR3 length is 12 residues. CDR1 SGHNT and CDR2 YENEEA come from the germline V gene. The germline V and J ends were trimmed by 1 base and 6 bases, with 5 bases remaining between them. The CDR3 reads CASSLVADTQYF. CDR3 nucleotides: TGTGCCAGCAGCTTAGTAGCCGATACGCAGTATTTT.

V and J are TRBV5-1 and TRBJ1-2; possibly TRBD1 for D (5 bases). The length of the CDR3 is 14 residues. V dropped 0 bases and J dropped 5 bases, with 11 bases sitting between them. From germline, CDR1 is SGHRS and CDR2 YFSETQ. The CDR3 bases are TGCGCCAGCAGCTTGGACGGGGGAGGGTATGGCTACACCTTC. It specifies CASSLDGGGYGYTF.

The chain uses TRBV27 and TRBJ2-7; D unclear. CDR1 and CDR2 from the germline V gene are MNHEY and SMNVEV (reference sequence). Trimming stripped 6 bases from V and 5 bases from J, with 11 bases between. The length of the CDR3 is 12 residues. CDR3 sequence (DNA): TGTGCCAGCAGGGAGACGGCCGACGAGCAGTACTTC. As protein: CASRETADEQYF.

CDR3 nucleotide sequence: TGTGCCTGGAGTGGGGGGGGCAATCAGCCCCAGCATTTT. It codes for CAWSGGGNQPQHF. J is TRBJ1-5 and V is TRBV30; D is perhaps TRBD1 (5 bases). V lost 1 base to trimming and J lost 2 bases, with 6 bases between them. The CDR3 runs 13 residues. Germline CDR1 GTSNPN, CDR2 SVGIG (reference sequence).

This rearrangement joins TRBV7-8 to TRBJ1-5, with 9 bases identical to TRBD1. Germline V lookup: CDR1 SGHVS, CDR2 FQNEAQ. Germline trimming cut 5 bases from V and 5 bases from J; bases unmatched to any gene: 4. The CDR3 contains 14 residues. DNA for the CDR3: TGTGCCAGCAGCGAAGGACAGGGGTATCAGCCCCAGCATTTT. This encodes CASSEGQGYQPQHF.

The chain couples TRBV29-1 to TRBJ1-1; D might be TRBD1 (5 bases). V lost 7 bases, J lost 1 base, and 13 bases lay in between. CDR1 and CDR2 from the germline V gene are SQVTM and ANQGSEA. This CDR3 comprises 13 residues. CDR3 DNA: TGCAGCGCCTTCAGGGTTCCGAACACTGAAGCTTTCTTT. Its translation: CSAFRVPNTEAFF. Full variable domain (missing parts from reference TRBV29-1 and TRBJ1-1): SAVISQKPSRDICQRGTSLTIQCQVDSQVTMMFWYRQQPGQSLTLIATANQGSEATYESGFVIDKFPISRPNLTFSTLTVSNMSPEDSSIYLCSAFRVPNTEAFFGQGTRLTVV.